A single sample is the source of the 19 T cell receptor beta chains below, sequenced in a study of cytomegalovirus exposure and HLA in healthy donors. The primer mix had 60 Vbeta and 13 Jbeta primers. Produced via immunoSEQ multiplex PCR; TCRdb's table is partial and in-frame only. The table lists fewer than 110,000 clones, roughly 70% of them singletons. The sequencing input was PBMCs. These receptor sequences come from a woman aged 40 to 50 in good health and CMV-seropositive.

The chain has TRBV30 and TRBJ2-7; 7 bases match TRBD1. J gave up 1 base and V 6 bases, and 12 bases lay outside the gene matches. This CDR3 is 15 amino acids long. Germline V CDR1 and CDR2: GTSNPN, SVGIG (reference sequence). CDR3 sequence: CACFRRDSASYEQYF. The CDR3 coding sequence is TGTGCCTGCTTCCGTCGGGACAGTGCTTCCTACGAGCAGTACTTC.

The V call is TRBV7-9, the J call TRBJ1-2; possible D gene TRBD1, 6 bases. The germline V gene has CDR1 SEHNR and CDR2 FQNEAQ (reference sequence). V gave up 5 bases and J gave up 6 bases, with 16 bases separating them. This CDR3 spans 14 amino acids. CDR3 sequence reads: CASSRIQGLDGYTF. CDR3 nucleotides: TGTGCCAGCAGCCGAATACAGGGTCTGGATGGCTACACCTTC.

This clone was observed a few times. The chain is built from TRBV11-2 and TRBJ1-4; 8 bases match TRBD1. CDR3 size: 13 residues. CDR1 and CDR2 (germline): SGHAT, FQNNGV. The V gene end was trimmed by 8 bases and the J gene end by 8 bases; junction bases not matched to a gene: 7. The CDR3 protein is CASRGTGREKLFF. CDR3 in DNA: TGTGCCAGCCGTGGGACAGGTCGCGAAAAACTGTTTTTT.

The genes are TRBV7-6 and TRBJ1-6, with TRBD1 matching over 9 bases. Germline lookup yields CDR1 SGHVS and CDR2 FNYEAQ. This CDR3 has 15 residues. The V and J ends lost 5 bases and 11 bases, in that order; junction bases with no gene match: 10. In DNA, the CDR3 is TGTGCCAGCAGCCCGACACGACAGGGGGACACACCCCTCCACTTT. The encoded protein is CASSPTRQGDTPLHF.

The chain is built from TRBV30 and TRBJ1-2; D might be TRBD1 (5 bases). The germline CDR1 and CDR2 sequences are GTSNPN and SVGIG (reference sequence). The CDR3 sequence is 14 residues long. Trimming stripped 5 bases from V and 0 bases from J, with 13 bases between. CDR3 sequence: CAWHRQITNYGYTF. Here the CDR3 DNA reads TGTGCCTGGCACAGACAGATTACTAACTATGGCTACACCTTC.

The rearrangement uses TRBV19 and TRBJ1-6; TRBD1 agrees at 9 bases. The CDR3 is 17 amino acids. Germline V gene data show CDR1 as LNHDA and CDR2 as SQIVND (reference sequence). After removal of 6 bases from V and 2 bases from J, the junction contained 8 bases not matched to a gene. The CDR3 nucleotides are TGTGCCAGTAGACGCACGGGACAGGGAACCTATAATTCACCCCTCCACTTT. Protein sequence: CASRRTGQGTYNSPLHF.

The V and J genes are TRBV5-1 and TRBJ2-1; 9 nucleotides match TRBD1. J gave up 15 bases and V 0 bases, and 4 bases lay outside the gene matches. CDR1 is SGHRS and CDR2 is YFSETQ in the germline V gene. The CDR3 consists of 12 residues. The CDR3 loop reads CASSLGPGQGFF. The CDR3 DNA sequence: TGCGCCAGCAGCTTGGGGCCGGGACAGGGGTTCTTC.

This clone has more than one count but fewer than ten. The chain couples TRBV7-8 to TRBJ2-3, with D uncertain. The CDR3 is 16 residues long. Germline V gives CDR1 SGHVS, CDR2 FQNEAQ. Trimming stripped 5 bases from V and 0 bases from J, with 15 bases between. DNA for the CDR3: TGTGCCAGCAGCCCCCACGGAGTTTCTAGCACAGATACGCAGTATTTT. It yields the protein CASSPHGVSSTDTQYF.

CDR3 in DNA: TGTGCCAGCAGCGAGGGGGCAGGTTCACCCCTCCACTTT. Its translation: CASSEGAGSPLHF. V is TRBV9 and J is TRBJ1-6; 7 positions agree with TRBD1. CDR3 length equals 13 residues. V gave up 3 bases and J gave up 9 bases; unmatched junction bases: 3. Germline V gene lookup returns CDR1 SGDLS and CDR2 YYNGEE.

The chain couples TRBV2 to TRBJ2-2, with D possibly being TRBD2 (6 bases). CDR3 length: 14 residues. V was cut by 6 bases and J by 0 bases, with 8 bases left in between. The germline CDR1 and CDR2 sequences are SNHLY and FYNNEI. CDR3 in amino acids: CASRAGTNTGELFF. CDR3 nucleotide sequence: TGTGCCAGCAGGGCGGGAACGAACACCGGGGAGCTGTTTTTT.

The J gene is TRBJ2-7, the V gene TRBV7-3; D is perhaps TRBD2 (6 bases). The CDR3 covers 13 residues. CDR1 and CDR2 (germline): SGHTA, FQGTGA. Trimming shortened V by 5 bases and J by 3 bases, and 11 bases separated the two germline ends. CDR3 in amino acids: CASSEGTRYEQYF. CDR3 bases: TGTGCCAGCAGCGAAGGGACTCGCTACGAGCAGTACTTC.

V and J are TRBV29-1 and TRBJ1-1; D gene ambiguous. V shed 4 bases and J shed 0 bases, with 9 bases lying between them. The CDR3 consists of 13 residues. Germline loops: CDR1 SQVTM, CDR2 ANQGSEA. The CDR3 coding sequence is TGCAGCGTTGTTGGGAGAATGAACACTGAAGCTTTCTTT. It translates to CSVVGRMNTEAFF.

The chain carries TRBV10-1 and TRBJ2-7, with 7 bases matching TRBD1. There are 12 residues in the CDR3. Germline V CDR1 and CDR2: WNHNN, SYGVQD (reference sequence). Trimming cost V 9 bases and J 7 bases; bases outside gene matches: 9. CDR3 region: CARAYRGGEQYF. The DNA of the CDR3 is TGCGCCAGGGCCTACAGGGGCGGGGAGCAGTACTTC.

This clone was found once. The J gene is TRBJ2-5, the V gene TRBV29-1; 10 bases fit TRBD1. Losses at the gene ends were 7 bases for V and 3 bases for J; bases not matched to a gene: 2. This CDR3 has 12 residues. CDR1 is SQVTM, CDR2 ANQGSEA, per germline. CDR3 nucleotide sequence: TGCAGCGGGGGGACAGGGGAAGAGACCCAGTACTTC. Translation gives CSGGTGEETQYF.

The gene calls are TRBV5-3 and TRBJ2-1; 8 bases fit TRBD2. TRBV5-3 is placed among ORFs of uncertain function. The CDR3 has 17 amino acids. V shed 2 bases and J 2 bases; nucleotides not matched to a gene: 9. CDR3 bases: TGTGCCAGAAGCTTAGGGACTAGGCGGGGGACCTACAATGAGCAGTTCTTC. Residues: CARSLGTRRGTYNEQFF.

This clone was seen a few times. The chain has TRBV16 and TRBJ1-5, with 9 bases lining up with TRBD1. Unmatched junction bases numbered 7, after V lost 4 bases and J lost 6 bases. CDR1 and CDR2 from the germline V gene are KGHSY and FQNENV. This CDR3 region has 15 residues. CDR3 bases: TGTGCCAGCAGCCCCCCGGGACAGGGACGTCAGCCCCAGCATTTT. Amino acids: CASSPPGQGRQPQHF.

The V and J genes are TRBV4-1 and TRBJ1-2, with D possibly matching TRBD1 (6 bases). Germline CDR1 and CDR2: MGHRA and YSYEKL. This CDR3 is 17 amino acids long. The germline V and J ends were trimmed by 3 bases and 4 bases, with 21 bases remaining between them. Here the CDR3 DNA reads TGCGCCAGCAGCCATGATACCAACAGGGACCGCGTCTATGGCTACACCTTC. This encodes CASSHDTNRDRVYGYTF.

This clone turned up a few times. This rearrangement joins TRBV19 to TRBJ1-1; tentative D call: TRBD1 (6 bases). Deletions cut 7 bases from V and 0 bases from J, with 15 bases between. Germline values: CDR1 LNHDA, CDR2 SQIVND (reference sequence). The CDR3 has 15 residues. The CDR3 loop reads CASTSNRVLNTEAFF. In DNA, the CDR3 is TGTGCCAGTACCTCGAACAGGGTTTTGAACACTGAAGCTTTCTTT.

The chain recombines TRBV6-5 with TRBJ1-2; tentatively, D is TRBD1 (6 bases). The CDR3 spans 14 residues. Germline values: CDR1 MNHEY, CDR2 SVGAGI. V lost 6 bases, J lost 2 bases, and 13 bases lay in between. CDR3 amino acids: CASRGTSSNYGYTF. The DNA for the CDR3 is TGTGCCAGCAGGGGGACAAGTTCGAACTATGGCTACACCTTC.